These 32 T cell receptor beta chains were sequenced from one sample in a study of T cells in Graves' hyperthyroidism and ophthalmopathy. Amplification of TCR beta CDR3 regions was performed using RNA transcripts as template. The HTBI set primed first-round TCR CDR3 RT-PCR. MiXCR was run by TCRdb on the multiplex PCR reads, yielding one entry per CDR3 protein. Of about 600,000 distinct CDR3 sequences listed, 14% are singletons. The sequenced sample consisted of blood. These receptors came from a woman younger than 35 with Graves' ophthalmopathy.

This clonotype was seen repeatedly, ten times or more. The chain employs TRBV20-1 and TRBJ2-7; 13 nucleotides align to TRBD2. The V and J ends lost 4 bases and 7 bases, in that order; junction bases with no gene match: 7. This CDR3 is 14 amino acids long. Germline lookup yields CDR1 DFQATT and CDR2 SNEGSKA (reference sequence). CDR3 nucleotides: TGCAGTGCTAAAGGACTAGCGGGAGATTGGGAGCAGTACTTC. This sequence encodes CSAKGLAGDWEQYF.

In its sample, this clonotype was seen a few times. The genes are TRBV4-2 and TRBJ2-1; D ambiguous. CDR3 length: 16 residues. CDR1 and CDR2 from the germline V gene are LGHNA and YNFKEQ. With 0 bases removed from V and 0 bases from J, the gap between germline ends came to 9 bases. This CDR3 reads CASSQDRSSSYNEQFF. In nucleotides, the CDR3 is TGTGCCAGCAGCCAAGATCGCAGTAGCTCCTACAATGAGCAGTTCTTC.

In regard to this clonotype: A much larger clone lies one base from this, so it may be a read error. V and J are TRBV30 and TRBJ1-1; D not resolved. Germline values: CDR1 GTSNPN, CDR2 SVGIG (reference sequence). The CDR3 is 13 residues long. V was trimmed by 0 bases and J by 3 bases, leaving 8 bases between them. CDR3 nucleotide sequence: TGTGCCTGGAGTGTAGCATTGGACACTGAAGCTTTCTTT. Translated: CAWSVALDTEAFF. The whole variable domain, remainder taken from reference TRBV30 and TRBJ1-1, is SQTIHQWPATLVQPVGSPLSLECTVEGTSNPNLYWYRQAAGRGLQLLFYSVGIGQISSEVPQNLSASRPQDRQFILSSKKLLLSDSGFYLCAWSVALDTEAFFGQGTRLTVV.

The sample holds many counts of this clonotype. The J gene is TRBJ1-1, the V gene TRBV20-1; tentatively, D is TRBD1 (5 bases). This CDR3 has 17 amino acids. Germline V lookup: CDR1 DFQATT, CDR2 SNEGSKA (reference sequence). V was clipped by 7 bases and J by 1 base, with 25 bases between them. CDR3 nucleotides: TGCAGTGTTACGCCCGTCTTGGGGCGAAACACGAACACTGAAGCTTTCTTT. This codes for CSVTPVLGRNTNTEAFF.

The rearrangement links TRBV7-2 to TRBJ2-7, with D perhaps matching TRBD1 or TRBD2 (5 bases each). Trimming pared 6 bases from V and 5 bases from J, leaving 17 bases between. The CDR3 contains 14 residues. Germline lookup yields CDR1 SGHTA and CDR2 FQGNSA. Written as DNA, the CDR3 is TGTGCCAGCAGGGGCCGGGACGAGGCGAACGAGCAGTACTTC. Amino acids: CASRGRDEANEQYF.

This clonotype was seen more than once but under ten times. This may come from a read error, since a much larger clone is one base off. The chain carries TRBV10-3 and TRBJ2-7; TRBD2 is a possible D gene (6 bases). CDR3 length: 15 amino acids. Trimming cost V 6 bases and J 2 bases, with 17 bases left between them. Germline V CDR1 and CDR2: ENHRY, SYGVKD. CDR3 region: CAIRWGASAPYEQYF. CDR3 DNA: TGTGCCATCAGGTGGGGTGCTAGCGCACCCTACGAGCAGTACTTC.

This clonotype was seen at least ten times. CDR3 protein: CASSQERGRDSGTQYF. The CDR3 nucleotides read TGCGCCAGCAGCCAAGAGAGGGGGCGGGACTCAGGGACCCAGTACTTC. The chain uses TRBV4-1 and TRBJ2-5, with D maybe TRBD1 (7 bases). Trimming removed 0 bases at V and 7 bases at J, with 18 bases between. The CDR3 has 16 residues. Germline V gene lookup returns CDR1 MGHRA and CDR2 YSYEKL.

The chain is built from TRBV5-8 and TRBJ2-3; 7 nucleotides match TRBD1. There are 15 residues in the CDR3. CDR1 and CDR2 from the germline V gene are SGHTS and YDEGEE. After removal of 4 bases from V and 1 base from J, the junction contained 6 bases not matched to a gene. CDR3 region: CASSPTGFGTDTQYF. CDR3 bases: TGTGCCAGCAGCCCGACAGGGTTTGGCACAGATACGCAGTATTTT.

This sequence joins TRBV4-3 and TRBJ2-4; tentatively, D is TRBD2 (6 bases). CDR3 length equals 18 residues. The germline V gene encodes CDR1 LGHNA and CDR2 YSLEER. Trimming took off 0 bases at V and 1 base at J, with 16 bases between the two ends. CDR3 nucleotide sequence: TGCGCCAGCAGCCAAGATCGGACGGGGAGGTTCGCCAAAAACATTCAGTACTTC. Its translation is CASSQDRTGRFAKNIQYF.

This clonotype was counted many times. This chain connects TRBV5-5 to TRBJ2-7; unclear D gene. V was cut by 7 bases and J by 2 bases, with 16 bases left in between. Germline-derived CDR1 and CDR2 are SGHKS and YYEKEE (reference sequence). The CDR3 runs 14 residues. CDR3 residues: CASSAIFDPYEQYF. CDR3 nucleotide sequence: TGTGCCAGCTCCGCTATCTTCGACCCCTACGAGCAGTACTTC.

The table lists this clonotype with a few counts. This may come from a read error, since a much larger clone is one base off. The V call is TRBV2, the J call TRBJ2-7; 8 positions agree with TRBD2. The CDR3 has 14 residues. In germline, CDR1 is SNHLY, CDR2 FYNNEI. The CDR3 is CASGDLGTRYEQYF. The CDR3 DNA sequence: TGTGCCAGCGGTGATTTAGGGACTAGATACGAGCAGTACTTC.

DNA of the CDR3: TGTGCCAGTAGTATTTCCCGGTGGAGGAAGGAAGGTCAGCCCCAGCATTTT. Residues: CASSISRWRKEGQPQHF. The V gene is TRBV19, the J gene TRBJ1-5, with unresolved D. There are 17 residues in the CDR3. Germline V gene sequence: CDR1 LNHDA, CDR2 SQIVND (reference sequence). V was cut by 3 bases and J by 6 bases, with 21 bases left in between.

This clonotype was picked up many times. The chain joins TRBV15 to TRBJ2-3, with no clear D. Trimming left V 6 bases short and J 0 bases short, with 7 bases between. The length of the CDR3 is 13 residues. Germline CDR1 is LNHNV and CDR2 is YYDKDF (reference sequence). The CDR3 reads CATSGLSTDTQYF. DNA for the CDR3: TGTGCCACCAGTGGTCTGAGCACAGATACGCAGTATTTT.

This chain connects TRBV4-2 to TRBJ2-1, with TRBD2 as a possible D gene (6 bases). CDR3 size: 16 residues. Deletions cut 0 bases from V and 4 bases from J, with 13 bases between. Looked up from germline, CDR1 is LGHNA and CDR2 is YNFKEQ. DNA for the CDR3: TGTGCCAGCAGCCAAGATGTCCGGGAGAGTTACAATGAGCAGTTCTTC. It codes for CASSQDVRESYNEQFF.

CDR3 amino acids: CATSRLDGEAFF. In DNA form, the CDR3 reads TGTGCCACCAGCAGACTGGATGGTGAAGCTTTCTTT. The chain links TRBV15 to TRBJ1-1; D unclear. Trimming took off 2 bases at V and 7 bases at J, with 8 bases between the two ends. This CDR3 spans 12 amino acids. CDR1 and CDR2 from the germline V gene are LNHNV and YYDKDF (reference sequence).

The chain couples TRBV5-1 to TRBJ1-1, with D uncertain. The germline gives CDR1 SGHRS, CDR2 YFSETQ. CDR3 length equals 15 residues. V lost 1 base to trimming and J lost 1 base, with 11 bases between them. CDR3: CASSLPAYPNTEAFF. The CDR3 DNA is TGCGCCAGCAGCTTGCCGGCCTACCCGAACACTGAAGCTTTCTTT.

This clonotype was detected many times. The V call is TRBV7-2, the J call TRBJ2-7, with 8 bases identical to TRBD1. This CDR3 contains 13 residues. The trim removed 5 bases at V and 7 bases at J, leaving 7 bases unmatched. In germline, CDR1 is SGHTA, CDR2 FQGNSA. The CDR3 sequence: CASSRTGQKEQYF. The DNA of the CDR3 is TGTGCCAGCAGCCGGACAGGGCAGAAAGAGCAGTACTTC.

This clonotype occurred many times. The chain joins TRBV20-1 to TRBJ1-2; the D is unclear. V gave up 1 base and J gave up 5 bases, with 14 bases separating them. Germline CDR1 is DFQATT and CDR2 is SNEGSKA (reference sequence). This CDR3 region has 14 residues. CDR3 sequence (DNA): TGCAGTGCTAGAGTTTCAGGAGGGATATATGGCTACACCTTC. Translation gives CSARVSGGIYGYTF.

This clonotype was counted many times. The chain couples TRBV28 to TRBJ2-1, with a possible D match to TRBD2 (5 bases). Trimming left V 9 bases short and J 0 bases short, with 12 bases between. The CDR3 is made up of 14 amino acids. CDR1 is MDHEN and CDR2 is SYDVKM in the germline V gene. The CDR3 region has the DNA TGTGCCAGTAAGGAGGTGAGCTCCTACAATGAGCAGTTCTTC. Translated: CASKEVSSYNEQFF.

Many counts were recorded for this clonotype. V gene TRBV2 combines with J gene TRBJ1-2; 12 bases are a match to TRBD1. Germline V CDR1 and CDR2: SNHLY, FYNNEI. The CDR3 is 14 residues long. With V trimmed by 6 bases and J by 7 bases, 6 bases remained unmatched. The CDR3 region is CASSRDRGPGGYTF. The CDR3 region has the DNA TGTGCCAGCAGCCGGGACAGGGGGCCGGGTGGCTACACCTTC.

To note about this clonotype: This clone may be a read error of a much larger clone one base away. In nucleotides, the CDR3 is TGTACCAGCAGCTTTTGGCAGGCCATGAACACTGAAGCTTTCTTT. It translates to CTSSFWQAMNTEAFF. The V gene is TRBV7-2, the J gene TRBJ1-1; D not resolved. V lost 3 bases and J 0 bases, leaving 11 bases between the germline ends. CDR1 is SGHTA and CDR2 is FQGNSA in the germline V gene. CDR3 length equals 15 residues.

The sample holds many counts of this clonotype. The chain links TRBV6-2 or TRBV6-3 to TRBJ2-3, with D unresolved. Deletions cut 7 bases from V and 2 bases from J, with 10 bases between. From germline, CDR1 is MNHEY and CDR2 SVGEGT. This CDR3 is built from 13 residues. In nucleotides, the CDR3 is TGTGCCAGCATCGCGTTAACCACAGATACGCAGTATTTT. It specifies CASIALTTDTQYF.

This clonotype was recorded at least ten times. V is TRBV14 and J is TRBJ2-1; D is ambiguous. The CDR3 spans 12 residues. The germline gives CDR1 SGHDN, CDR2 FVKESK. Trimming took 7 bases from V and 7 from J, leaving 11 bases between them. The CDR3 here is CASNHHENEQFF. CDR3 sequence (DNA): TGTGCCAGCAACCACCACGAGAATGAGCAGTTCTTC.

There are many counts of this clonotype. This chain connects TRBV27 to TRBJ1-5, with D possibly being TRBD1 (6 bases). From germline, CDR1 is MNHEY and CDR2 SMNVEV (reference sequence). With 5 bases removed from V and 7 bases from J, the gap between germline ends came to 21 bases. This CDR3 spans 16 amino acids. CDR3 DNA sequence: TGTGCCAGCAGTCCCTGGGGGGCAGGGAGGGAGCAGCCCCAGCATTTT. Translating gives CASSPWGAGREQPQHF.

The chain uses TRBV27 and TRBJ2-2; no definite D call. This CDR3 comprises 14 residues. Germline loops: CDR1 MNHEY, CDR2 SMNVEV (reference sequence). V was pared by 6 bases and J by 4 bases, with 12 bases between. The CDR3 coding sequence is TGTGCCAGCAGCCACCAGAGGCCCACCGGGGAGCTGTTTTTT. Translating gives CASSHQRPTGELFF.

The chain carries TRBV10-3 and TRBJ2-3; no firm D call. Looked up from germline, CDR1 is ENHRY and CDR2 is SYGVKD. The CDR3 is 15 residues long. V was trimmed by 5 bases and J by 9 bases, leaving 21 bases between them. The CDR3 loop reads CAISPVGPAMETQYF. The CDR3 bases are TGTGCCATCAGTCCGGTAGGGCCTGCGATGGAAACGCAGTATTTT.

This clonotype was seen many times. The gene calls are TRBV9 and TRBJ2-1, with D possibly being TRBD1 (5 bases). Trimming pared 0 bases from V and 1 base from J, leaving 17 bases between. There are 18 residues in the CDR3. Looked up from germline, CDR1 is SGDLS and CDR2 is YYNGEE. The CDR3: CASSVEAPDSVSYNEQFF. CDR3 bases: TGTGCCAGCAGCGTAGAGGCCCCTGACAGCGTTTCCTACAATGAGCAGTTCTTC.

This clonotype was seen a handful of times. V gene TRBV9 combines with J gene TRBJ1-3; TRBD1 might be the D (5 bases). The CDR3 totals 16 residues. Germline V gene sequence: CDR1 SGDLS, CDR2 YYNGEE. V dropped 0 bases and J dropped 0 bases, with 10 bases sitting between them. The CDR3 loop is CASSVGDGASGNTIYF. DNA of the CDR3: TGTGCCAGCAGCGTAGGGGACGGGGCCTCTGGAAACACCATATATTTT. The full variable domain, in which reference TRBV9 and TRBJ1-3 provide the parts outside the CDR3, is DSGVTQTPKHLITATGQRVTLRCSPRSGDLSVYWYQQSLDQGLQFLIQYYNGEERAKGNILERFSAQQFPDLHSELNLSSLELGDSALYFCASSVGDGASGNTIYFGEGSWLTVV.

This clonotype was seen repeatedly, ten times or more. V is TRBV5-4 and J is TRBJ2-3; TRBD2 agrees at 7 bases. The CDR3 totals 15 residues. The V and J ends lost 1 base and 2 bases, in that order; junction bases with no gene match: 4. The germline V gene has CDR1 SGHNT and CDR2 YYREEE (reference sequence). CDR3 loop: CASSLYSGITDTQYF. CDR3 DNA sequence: TGTGCCAGCAGCTTGTACAGCGGGATCACAGATACGCAGTATTTT.

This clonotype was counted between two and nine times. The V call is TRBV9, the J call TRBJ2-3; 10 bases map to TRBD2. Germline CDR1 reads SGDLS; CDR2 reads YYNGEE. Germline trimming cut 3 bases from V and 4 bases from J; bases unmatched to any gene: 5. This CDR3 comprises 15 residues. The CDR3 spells CASSAAGGLADTQYF. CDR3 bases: TGTGCCAGCAGCGCAGCGGGAGGGCTTGCAGATACGCAGTATTTT.

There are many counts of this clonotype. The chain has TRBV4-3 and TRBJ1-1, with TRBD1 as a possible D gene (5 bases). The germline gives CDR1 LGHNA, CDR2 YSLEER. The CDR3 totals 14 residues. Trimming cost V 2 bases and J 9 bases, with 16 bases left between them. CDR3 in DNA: TGCGCCAGCAGCCAACAACCCGGAGGGGCCCAAGCTTTCTTT. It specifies CASSQQPGGAQAFF.

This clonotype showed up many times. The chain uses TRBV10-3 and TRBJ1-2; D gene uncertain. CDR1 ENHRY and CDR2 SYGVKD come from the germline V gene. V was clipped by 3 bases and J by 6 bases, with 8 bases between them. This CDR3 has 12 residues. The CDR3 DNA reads TGTGCCATCAGTGAAACGAGAGATGGCTACACCTTC. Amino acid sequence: CAISETRDGYTF.